Here is one T cell receptor beta chain with its context. The assay was immunoSEQ multiplex PCR, and TCRdb's table has in-frame clones only and misses some. Of tens of thousands of clones in the sample, 70% to 85% are singletons; the top ten hold 16%. The data were obtained in a study of blood T cell repertoires in COVID-19. Study-wide context: Samples representing acute and convalescent COVID-19 were sourced from the United States, Italy and Spain.

This CDR3 region has 13 residues. V was cut by 1 base and J by 7 bases, with 8 bases left in between. CDR1 SGHDT and CDR2 YYEEEE come from the germline V gene. The receptor's source is a man of 80 years or more with active COVID-19. The chain carries TRBV5-6 and TRBJ1-4; weak D call: TRBD1 (6 bases). The specimen was peripheral blood. The DNA of the CDR3 is TGTGCCAGCAGCTTGAGGGGGGGTGAAAAACTGTTTTTT. Its translation is CASSLRGGEKLFF.